Sequencing of this T cell receptor (beta chain) was carried out in a study of T cells in localized non-small cell lung cancer. With regard to this clone: Its target is unknown.

V lost 4 bases and J lost 3; bases outside the gene matches: 11. CDR1 is SGHRS and CDR2 is YFSETQ in the germline V gene. CDR3 length equals 16 residues. Researchers cut adjacent lung at least 2 cm from the tumor margin, and it showed no atypia. Study results and caveats: Exceeding tumor, uninvolved adjacent lung had the highest T cell clonality.

TCRdb's table, derived via immunoSEQ multiplex PCR, lists solely in-frame clones and lacks some. Of about 1,900 clones in the sample, more than 25% are singletons; the top ten hold roughly 15%. Sequencing used normal lung tissue next to the tumor, obtained before any cancer treatment. The chain recombines TRBV5-1 with TRBJ1-2, with TRBD1 identical over 8 bases. The receptor comes from a woman aged 35 to 70 with stage I lung adenocarcinoma. The CDR3 here is CASSPDPGQAYYGYTF. The CDR3 DNA follows: TGCGCCAGCAGCCCAGACCCGGGACAGGCGTACTATGGCTACACCTTC.